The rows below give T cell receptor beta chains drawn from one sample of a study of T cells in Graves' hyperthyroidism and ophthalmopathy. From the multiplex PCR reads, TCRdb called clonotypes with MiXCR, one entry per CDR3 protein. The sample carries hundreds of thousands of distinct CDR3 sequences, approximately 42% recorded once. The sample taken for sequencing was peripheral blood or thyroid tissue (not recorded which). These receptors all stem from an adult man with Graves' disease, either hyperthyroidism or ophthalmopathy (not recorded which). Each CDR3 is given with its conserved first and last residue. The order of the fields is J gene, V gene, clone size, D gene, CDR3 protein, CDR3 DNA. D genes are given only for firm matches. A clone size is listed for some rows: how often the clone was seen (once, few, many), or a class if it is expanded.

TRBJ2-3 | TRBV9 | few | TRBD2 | CASSVEAGGSTDTQYF | TGTGCCAGCAGCGTAGAAGCGGGGGGAAGCACAGATACGCAGTATTTT
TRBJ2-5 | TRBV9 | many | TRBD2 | CASSVSGRAQETQYF | TGTGCCAGCAGCGTTAGCGGGAGGGCCCAAGAGACCCAGTACTTC
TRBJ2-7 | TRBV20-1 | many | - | CSAKGDTYEQYF | TGCAGTGCTAAGGGGGACACCTACGAGCAGTACTTC
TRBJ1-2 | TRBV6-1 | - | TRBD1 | CASSDPRTGPYGYTF | TGTGCCAGCAGTGACCCCCGGACAGGACCCTATGGCTACACCTTC
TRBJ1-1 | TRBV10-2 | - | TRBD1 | CASRGGGVEAFF | TGTGCCAGCAGGGGGGGCGGAGTTGAAGCTTTCTTT
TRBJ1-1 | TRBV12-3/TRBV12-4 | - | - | CASSFLTWRGPVDQVNTEAFF | TGTGCCAGCAGTTTCCTCACCTGGAGAGGGCCAGTCGACCAAGTGAACACTGAAGCTTTCTTT
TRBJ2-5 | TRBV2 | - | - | CASKGPWGTQYF | TGTGCCAGCAAGGGGCCATGGGGGACCCAGTACTTC
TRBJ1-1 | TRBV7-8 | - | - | CANSPYGQMNTEAFF | TGTGCCAACAGCCCATACGGACAGATGAACACTGAAGCTTTCTTT
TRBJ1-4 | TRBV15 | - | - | CATSRDGGQGTNEKLFF | TGTGCCACCAGCAGAGATGGTGGCCAGGGAACTAATGAAAAACTGTTTTTT
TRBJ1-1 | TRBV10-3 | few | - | CAISELGPEAFF | TGTGCCATCAGTGAACTGGGCCCTGAAGCTTTCTTT
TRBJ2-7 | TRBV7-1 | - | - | CASSSGDGQYF | TGTGCCAGCAGCTCGGGAGACGGGCAGTACTTC
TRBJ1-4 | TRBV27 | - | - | CASRTSNEKLFF | TGTGCCAGCAGGACCTCTAATGAAAAACTGTTTTTT
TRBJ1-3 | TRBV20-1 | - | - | CSYGPGFSGNTIYF | TGCAGTTACGGCCCCGGGTTTTCTGGAAACACCATATATTTT
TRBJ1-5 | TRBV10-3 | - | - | CAISDGASGLMINQPQHF | TGTGCCATCAGTGACGGAGCGTCTGGGCTCATGATCAATCAGCCCCAGCATTTT
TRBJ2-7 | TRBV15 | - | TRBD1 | CATSSPVPGQGTEQYF | TGTGCCACCAGCAGCCCCGTCCCGGGACAGGGAACTGAGCAGTACTTC
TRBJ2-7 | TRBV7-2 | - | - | CASSSTFTGNYEQYF | TGTGCCAGCAGTTCAACCTTCACAGGGAACTACGAGCAGTACTTC